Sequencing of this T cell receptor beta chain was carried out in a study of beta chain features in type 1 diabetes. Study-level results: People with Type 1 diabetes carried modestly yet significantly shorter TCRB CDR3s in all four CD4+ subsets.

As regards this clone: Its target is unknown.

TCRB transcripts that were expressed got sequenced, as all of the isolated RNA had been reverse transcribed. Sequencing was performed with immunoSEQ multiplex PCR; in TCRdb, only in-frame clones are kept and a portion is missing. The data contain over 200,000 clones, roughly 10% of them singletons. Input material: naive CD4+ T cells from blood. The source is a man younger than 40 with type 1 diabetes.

The CDR3 nucleotides are TGTGCCAGCAGCTTAGGTCGCAGGGGGATAGCCTACGAGCAGTACTTC. It yields the protein CASSLGRRGIAYEQYF. This rearrangement joins TRBV11-2 to TRBJ2-7; 7 positions match TRBD1. After removal of 1 base from V and 2 bases from J, the junction contained 8 bases not matched to a gene. The CDR3 has 16 residues. The germline V gene encodes CDR1 SGHAT and CDR2 FQNNGV. The whole variable domain, remainder taken from reference TRBV11-2 and TRBJ2-7, is EAGVAQSPRYKIIEKRQSVAFWCNPISGHATLYWYQQILGQGPKLLIQFQNNGVVDDSQLPKDRFSAERLKGVDSTLKIQPAKLEDSAVYLCASSLGRRGIAYEQYFGPGTRLTVT.